Listed below are T cell receptor beta chains from one sample, sequenced in a study of blood T cell repertoires in COVID-19. Produced via immunoSEQ multiplex PCR; TCRdb's table is partial and in-frame only. The sample yields 170,000 or so clones, roughly 89% seen once. Sequencing was done on a sample of peripheral blood. These receptors all stem from a woman in her 70s with COVID-19, enrolled during active disease. Both conserved end residues are part of each CDR3. The order of the fields is J gene, D gene, V gene, clone size, CDR3 protein, CDR3 DNA. The D gene is left open where the match is weak. A clone size is listed for some rows: how often the clone was seen (once, few, many), or a class if it is expanded.

J: TRBJ2-7; D: TRBD2; V: TRBV29-1; size: .; CDR3: CSVWPGGETYEQYF; DNA: TGCAGCGTTTGGCCGGGGGGGGAAACCTACGAGCAGTACTTC
J: TRBJ2-1; D: .; V: TRBV2; size: .; CDR3: CASRGPGDEQFF; DNA: TGTGCCAGCAGGGGTCCCGGGGATGAGCAGTTCTTC
J: TRBJ1-2; D: .; V: TRBV6-5; size: .; CDR3: CASSLQGNGYTF; DNA: TGTGCCAGCAGTCTACAGGGAAATGGCTACACCTTC
J: TRBJ2-5; D: .; V: TRBV28; size: .; CDR3: CASSLGSGGVKETQYF; DNA: TGTGCCAGCAGTTTAGGAAGCGGAGGGGTAAAAGAGACCCAGTACTTC
J: TRBJ1-2; D: TRBD1; V: TRBV5-1; size: .; CDR3: CASSLEGTGGRGYGYTF; DNA: TGCGCCAGCAGCTTGGAAGGGACAGGGGGTAGAGGCTATGGCTACACCTTC
J: TRBJ1-1; D: .; V: TRBV12-3/TRBV12-4; size: .; CDR3: CASRATANTEAFF; DNA: TGTGCCAGCAGGGCGACAGCTAACACTGAAGCTTTCTTT
J: TRBJ1-6; D: .; V: TRBV30; size: once; CDR3: CAWNGPGSNSPLHF; DNA: TGTGCCTGGAACGGGCCGGGGTCCAATTCACCCCTCCACTTT
J: TRBJ1-2; D: .; V: TRBV29-1; size: once; CDR3: CSVARRESGYTF; DNA: TGCAGCGTTGCCCGCAGGGAATCTGGCTACACCTTC
J: TRBJ2-5; D: TRBD1; V: TRBV19; size: .; CDR3: CASSPGQGGGETQYF; DNA: TGTGCCAGTAGTCCCGGACAGGGAGGTGGGGAGACCCAGTACTTC
J: TRBJ2-2; D: TRBD2; V: TRBV6-1; size: .; CDR3: CASSELAGVTGELFF; DNA: TGTGCCAGCAGTGAACTAGCGGGGGTTACCGGGGAGCTGTTTTTT
J: TRBJ1-6; D: .; V: TRBV9; size: .; CDR3: CASSLGIASSYNSPLHF; DNA: TGTGCCAGCAGCTTAGGCATTGCCAGCTCCTATAATTCACCCCTCCACTTT
J: TRBJ1-1; D: .; V: TRBV18; size: .; CDR3: CASSPAEDTEAFF; DNA: TGTGCCAGCTCACCAGCGGAAGACACTGAAGCTTTCTTT
J: TRBJ2-3; D: .; V: TRBV5-1; size: .; CDR3: CASSLDSGASTDTQYF; DNA: TGCGCCAGCAGCTTGGATTCTGGAGCTAGCACAGATACGCAGTATTTT
J: TRBJ2-5; D: TRBD2; V: TRBV3-1/TRBV3-2; size: .; CDR3: CASSLLLAGNQETQYF; DNA: TGTGCCAGCAGCCTGCTCTTAGCGGGAAACCAAGAGACCCAGTACTTC
J: TRBJ2-2; D: TRBD1; V: TRBV5-8; size: .; CDR3: CASSPGQSNTGELFF; DNA: TGTGCCAGCAGCCCGGGACAGTCGAACACCGGGGAGCTGTTTTTT
J: TRBJ2-5; D: TRBD1; V: TRBV7-9; size: .; CDR3: CASSLGAGGETQYF; DNA: TGTGCCAGCAGCTTAGGGGCAGGGGGAGAGACCCAGTACTTC
J: TRBJ1-2; D: TRBD1; V: TRBV7-9; size: .; CDR3: CASAQTGQGYTF; DNA: TGTGCCAGCGCCCAGACAGGGCAGGGCTACACCTTC
J: TRBJ2-5; D: .; V: TRBV28; size: .; CDR3: CASSLGGAGETQYF; DNA: TGTGCCAGCAGTTTAGGGGGCGCCGGGGAGACCCAGTACTTC
J: TRBJ2-5; D: .; V: TRBV3-1/TRBV3-2; size: .; CDR3: CASSSSGETQYF; DNA: TGTGCCAGCAGTTCATCGGGGGAGACCCAGTACTTC
J: TRBJ1-5; D: TRBD1; V: TRBV13; size: .; CDR3: CASSLRGLRGNQPQHF; DNA: TGTGCCAGCAGCCTGAGGGGGCTTAGGGGCAATCAGCCCCAGCATTTT
J: TRBJ1-2; D: .; V: TRBV9; size: .; CDR3: CASSVGLSPGSYTF; DNA: TGTGCCAGCAGCGTAGGGCTTTCCCCGGGTAGCTACACCTTC
J: TRBJ2-1; D: TRBD2; V: TRBV5-1; size: .; CDR3: CASSASGSGVDEQFF; DNA: TGCGCCAGCAGCGCCAGCGGGAGTGGGGTTGATGAGCAGTTCTTC
J: TRBJ1-3; D: .; V: TRBV29-1; size: .; CDR3: CSVAEGAHTGNTIYF; DNA: TGCAGCGTGGCCGAAGGGGCTCACACTGGAAACACCATATATTTT
J: TRBJ2-1; D: .; V: TRBV9; size: .; CDR3: CASSGSVSSYNEQFF; DNA: TGTGCCAGCAGCGGGAGCGTGAGCTCCTACAATGAGCAGTTCTTC
J: TRBJ1-5; D: TRBD1; V: TRBV19; size: .; CDR3: CASSEGQARNQPQHF; DNA: TGTGCCAGTTCCGAAGGACAGGCACGCAATCAGCCCCAGCATTTT
J: TRBJ1-1; D: .; V: TRBV10-3; size: .; CDR3: CATSGPGNTEAFF; DNA: TGTGCCACCTCGGGTCCGGGGAACACTGAAGCTTTCTTT
J: TRBJ1-1; D: TRBD1; V: TRBV7-9; size: .; CDR3: CASSPTGKFGAFF; DNA: TGTGCCAGCAGCCCGACAGGGAAGTTTGGAGCTTTCTTT
J: TRBJ2-7; D: .; V: TRBV4-2; size: few; CDR3: CASSQDERAEYSFYEQYF; DNA: TGTGCCAGCAGCCAAGATGAGAGGGCCGAATATTCTTTCTACGAGCAGTACTTC
J: TRBJ2-1; D: .; V: TRBV5-1; size: .; CDR3: CASSRTLRDYNEQFF; DNA: TGCGCCAGCAGCCGTACCCTCAGGGACTACAATGAGCAGTTCTTC
J: TRBJ2-5; D: .; V: TRBV4-2; size: .; CDR3: CASSQDLGRLSETQYF; DNA: TGTGCCAGCAGCCAAGATCTCGGCAGACTCTCAGAGACCCAGTACTTC
J: TRBJ2-7; D: TRBD1; V: TRBV7-2; size: .; CDR3: CASSLASGQGSHEQYF; DNA: TGTGCCAGCAGCTTAGCTTCGGGACAGGGGAGCCACGAGCAGTACTTC
J: TRBJ1-1; D: .; V: TRBV4-2; size: .; CDR3: CASSQDHRTLPGTEAFF; DNA: TGTGCCAGCAGCCAAGACCATCGGACACTCCCGGGCACTGAAGCTTTCTTT
J: TRBJ1-2; D: TRBD1; V: TRBV7-8; size: .; CDR3: CASSLDAGGDYGYTF; DNA: TGTGCCAGCAGCTTAGATGCAGGGGGTGACTATGGCTACACCTTC